This T cell receptor beta chain was identified during a study of cytomegalovirus exposure and HLA in healthy donors (dated by TCRdb to 2017 to 2019). Turning to the overall study: In an earlier analysis of about 560 of the donors, 250 to 350 Gb of sequence data and 100 million or so unique TCR beta sequences from 150 million to 200 million T cells were reported. An early release that covered 500 to 800 HLA-typed donors contained around 300 gigabases of sequencing data and tens of millions of unique TCR sequences. Among the roughly 380 genotyped donors, around 79% belonged to the genetic ancestry cluster associated with self-reported Caucasian donors. The aim of the study was to test whether cataloging public T cell receptors could identify signatures of past pathogen exposure. Using immunosequencing, the study profiled T cell repertoires from 666 subjects and related those repertoires to cytomegalovirus serostatus. In addition to the first cohort of 666 subjects, a separate validation cohort of 100 to 150 different subjects was used. To predict cytomegalovirus infection status, the study brought together high-throughput TCR immunosequencing, statistical association of individual TCRs with disease status, and machine learning. In a later analysis, previously published TCR beta repertoires from fewer than 750 donors were re-analyzed and high-resolution HLA genotyping was added so that TCR occurrence patterns could be studied. Rather than drawing on any new phenotypic data, the later analysis identified candidate immune exposures from TCR beta sequences and the way those sequences occurred across donors. In an earlier analysis of 587 of the donors, high-throughput TCR beta sequencing was used to judge whether each TCR beta V gene segment behaved as functional or pseudogenic. Donor age, sex, ethnicity and CMV serostatus were compiled together with the repertoire data. A later genetic analysis used genome-wide SNP genotypes for about 65% of the 666 donors, treating that subset as a discovery cohort. All discovery cohort repertoires had been generated on a single sequencing platform. HLA typing included class I and class II loci at four-digit resolution. Typing coverage varied by locus: about 620-630 donors for A, B, C, DRB1 and DQB1; about 520 for DQA1; approximately 610 for DPA1; 400 to 480 for DPB1. Because of strong linkage in the cohort, five DR-DQ haplotypes were treated as single units for association and clustering. Among about 410 genotyped donors of the cohort, an average of approximately 200,000 unique TCR beta nucleotide sequences was sequenced per donor, of which roughly 18% were non-productive. The research as a whole found: In vitro tests confirmed that a few of the cytomegalovirus-associated TCR beta chains recognize cytomegalovirus antigens. An earlier analysis of approximately 540 of the donors showed that most TCR beta V segments appeared in productive rearrangements either about 87% or about 30% of the time, which broadly matched IMGT annotations. A further reported finding was that TCR beta sequences accurately predicted the HLA-A and HLA-B alleles for most subjects in the first cohort. In a later analysis, the rate of TCR association differed among HLA loci, with DRB1 alleles having the most associated TCRs and HLA-C alleles having the fewest. Because counts were too low, fewer than 20 rarely observed V segments, including chromosome 9 orphons, were excluded from the earlier analysis of several hundred of the donors. Immune exposure information for the cohort was limited to CMV serostatus. An association between a missense DCLRE1C variant and V-gene and J-gene trimming of TCR beta chains was found in a later genetic analysis and replicated in an independent cohort. Only TCR beta chains were sequenced in this cohort, and the absence of alpha or paired-chain data limited detectable features. In a later analysis, several top co-occurrence clusters were reported to appear linked to parvovirus B19, influenza, CMV and Epstein-Barr virus. Specific HLA alleles were associated with 15,000 to 20,000 TCR beta sequences at a false discovery rate of 0.05 in a later analysis. Correlated functional status among segregating V segments might reflect linkage disequilibrium, but an unknown experimental factor could not be ruled out. Because some donors lacked HLA typing at each locus, the association tests relied only on the typed subset. Across donors, most TCR sequences were observed very rarely, whereas some public TCRs were present in many individuals. The presence/absence analyses assumed that sequencing depth was roughly uniform across donors, and that assumption may not be true. Assigning TCR associations to individual alleles was difficult when HLA alleles, especially DR and DQ, strongly co-occurred. A cluster of highly shared sequence variants was judged likely to be a technical artifact of the sequencing pipeline. Some IMGT-functional V segments, including TRBV6-2 and TRBV6-3, could not be told apart with the 87-base-pair reads, so those segments were excluded. A later genetic analysis reported fewer N-insertions in productive TCRs among donors in an Asian-associated ancestry cluster than the approximately 700-donor mean. The authors suggested that the approach could potentially be extended to other disease states and immunological phenotypes. In a later analysis, HLA-associated TCR beta chains were found to be more clonally expanded and to have lower generation probabilities than equally common non-associated chains. A total of roughly 160 TCR beta chains were listed by the study as associated with cytomegalovirus. The classifier was reported to diagnose cytomegalovirus status with high specificity and sensitivity in both the original and validation cohorts. Most CMV-associated TCR beta chains appeared to be HLA-restricted in a later analysis, and the HLA associations seemed to be driven largely by CMV exposure.

Remarks on this clone: The antigen it binds to is not known.

To prepare the library, the immunoSEQ multiplex PCR assay was applied. A mixture of 60 forward primers for TCR Vbeta segments and 13 reverse primers for TCR Jbeta segments was used in the multiplex PCR. A multiplex PCR assay on genomic DNA amplified the CDR3 region of rearranged TCR beta genes. The Illumina HiSeq System was used to sequence the amplified TCR beta libraries as 87-base-pair reads. Under the source paper's analysis protocol: In a later analysis, tens of millions of unique TCR beta chains were counted across the roughly 700 repertoires, and approximately 11 million of these chains were shared by at least two donors. Raw reads were error-corrected and collapsed into unique sequences with a nearest-neighbor algorithm that merged closely related sequences to remove PCR and sequencing errors. Alignment of CDR3 sequences to IMGT reference sequences was used to assign V, D and J gene segments. For a sequence to be retained, at least a six-nucleotide match to both a V gene segment and a J gene segment was required. A rearrangement was called productive if the CDR3 had no stop codons and remained in frame with V and J, and every other rearrangement was called non-productive. Following IMGT convention, CDR3 was defined as the stretch from the second conserved V-encoded cysteine up to the conserved J-encoded phenylalanine. Sequences without an unambiguous match to a single V gene segment were excluded from the earlier analysis of approximately 560 of the donors. An earlier analysis of 500 to 700 of the donors classified V segments as functional when productive rearrangements were above 56.7% and as segregating when the standard deviation between donors was above 5%. A statistical classification framework was built to diagnose cytomegalovirus status from the catalog of TCR beta chain sequences. In a later analysis, TCR nucleotide sequences were compared against IMGT/GENE-DB human TR gene sequences so that V and J genes could be assigned. The TCRdist pipeline was used in a later analysis to assign CDR3 sequences and most-parsimonious VDJ recombination scenarios. In a later analysis, every TCR beta chain was defined by the combination of its CDR3 amino acid sequence and its V-gene family, and reads without a unique V-gene family were dropped. A later analysis removed 550 to 700 highly shared, low-generation-probability nucleotide sequences to deal with suspected cross-contamination and a sequencing artifact. For each public chain, a later analysis derived a clonal expansion index from normalized ranks of inferred template counts within each repertoire. In a later analysis, generation probabilities were computed using a VDJ recombination model fitted to out-of-frame rearrangements, and the results were checked against IGoR. In a later analysis, TCR-TCR, TCR-HLA and TCR-CMV co-occurrence was scored with hypergeometric tests, and a repertoire-size bias correction was applied to TCR pairs. A later analysis estimated false discovery rates by permuting HLA or CMV assignments 20 times. In a later analysis, co-occurring TCRs were grouped using DBSCAN, and TCRdist sequence similarity was added for clustering within HLA-allele-positive subsets. For co-occurrence clustering, repertoires with fewer than 30,000 or more than 120,000 public chains were excluded, along with about five repertoires with anomalous nucleotide sharing. Here the immuneACCESS table is served through TCRdb, limited to in-frame sequences with V and J called. Missing clones are a known gap in these copies; in checked studies unresolved V genes cover under half, and the rest lacks a known reason. That table supplies the V and J calls and clone size; D and trimming were determined from the DNA. This sample's table lists approximately 150,000 clones. The ten most abundant clones make up 2% to 2.5% of the sample.

The cohort consisted of hundreds of healthy bone marrow donors. Cohort members were all nominally healthy when sampled, although unrecorded immune exposures were likely present. The donor tested CMV seronegative, placing the donor among the roughly 340 seronegative members of the cohort. Every donor gave a peripheral blood sample, and the peripheral blood mononuclear cells from that sample were used for TCR beta sequencing. Genomic DNA was extracted from the blood cell samples with the Qiagen DNeasy Blood Extraction Kit. The CDR3 contains 12 residues, cysteine and phenylalanine counted. The CDR3 DNA has 36 bases and is translated from base 1. The trim is 5 bases for V and 1 base for J, with a gap of 5 bases between the germline ends. Reading the germline V gene (reference sequence) gives CDR1 SEHNR and CDR2 FQNEAQ.

The chain was built from TRBV7-9 and TRBJ1-1; the D gene lacks a confident call. Sequenced input: PBMCs. The TCR sequence derives from a woman under 30 in good health and CMV-seronegative. At the DNA level, the sequence is TGTGCCAGCAGCCGAGGGAACACTGAAGCTTTCTTT. Its translation is CASSRGNTEAFF. Reference TRBV7-9 and TRBJ1-1 genes cover what lies past the CDR3, so the full variable domain is DTGVSQNPRHKITKRGQNVTFRCDPISEHNRLYWYRQTLGQGPEFLTYFQNEAQLEKSRLLSDRFSAERPKGSFSTLEIQRTEQGDSAMYLCASSRGNTEAFFGQGTRLTVV.